These T cell receptor beta chains were read from a single sample in a study of cytomegalovirus exposure and HLA in healthy donors. Here immunoSEQ multiplex PCR was the method, and the copy in TCRdb shows in-frame clones only, minus some. The profile shows about 190,000 clones, around three quarters of them singletons. Sequencing was performed on PBMCs. The receptors here all came from a woman aged 18-29 years in good health and CMV-seronegative. Each CDR3 is given with its conserved first and last residue. A D gene is named only where the DNA matches it firmly. Size is omitted from some rows. Given values are once, few, many or a class for expanded clones.

v_gene	d_gene	j_gene	abundance	CDR3nt	CDR3aa
TRBV2	-	TRBJ1-6	-	TGTGCCAGCAGTGAAGAGCCCCGACAGATAAGCTCCTATAATTCACCCCTCCACTTT	CASSEEPRQISSYNSPLHF
TRBV6-5	-	TRBJ2-5	once	TGTGCCAGCAGTTACTCCGGGGGGCTCCAAGAGACCCAGTACTTC	CASSYSGGLQETQYF
TRBV10-3	TRBD1	TRBJ1-3	-	TGTGCCATCAGGACCCGGGGACAGGGGGCGGAGGACACCATATATTTT	CAIRTRGQGAEDTIYF
TRBV7-6	-	TRBJ2-1	-	TGTGCCAGCAGCTTAACGGCACAGCTTAACAATGAGCAGTTCTTC	CASSLTAQLNNEQFF
TRBV28	-	TRBJ1-4	-	TGTGCCAGCAGTTTATATTCGGTAAATGAAAAACTGTTTTTT	CASSLYSVNEKLFF
TRBV5-1	-	TRBJ2-7	-	TGCGCCAGCAGCTTGGTGGCAGGGGTGAACGAGCAGTACTTC	CASSLVAGVNEQYF
TRBV6-1	TRBD1	TRBJ2-3	few	TGTGCCACCACGGTCAGGACAGGGGGTTGGGATACGCAGTATTTT	CATTVRTGGWDTQYF
TRBV28	-	TRBJ1-2	few	TGTGCCAGCAGTTTAGCGGGATTTGGCTACACCTTC	CASSLAGFGYTF
TRBV30	TRBD2	TRBJ2-3	-	TGTGCCTGGGGTTTCCCACTAGCGGGAGTAGGCACAGATACGCAGTATTTT	CAWGFPLAGVGTDTQYF
TRBV9	-	TRBJ2-3	-	TGTGCCAGCAGCGTAGCTACAAGGGGGGATACGCAGTATTTT	CASSVATRGDTQYF
TRBV28	-	TRBJ2-1	few	TGTGCCAGCACCTCCCTTCGACTGCCTCGTGGGTACAATGAGCAGTTCTTC	CASTSLRLPRGYNEQFF
TRBV7-2	-	TRBJ2-3	-	TGTGCCAGCAGCGCGACCGGGATAGAGAGCACAGATACGCAGTATTTT	CASSATGIESTDTQYF
TRBV21-1	-	TRBJ1-2	-	TGTGCCAGCAGCAAAATAGGGGGCAACTATGGCTACACCTTC	CASSKIGGNYGYTF
TRBV15	-	TRBJ1-1	-	TGTGCCACCAGAGGGGGACCGGCTGAAGCTTTCTTT	CATRGGPAEAFF
TRBV18	-	TRBJ2-3	-	TGTGCCAGCTCACCCCTGCGCATACCCACAGATACGCAGTATTTT	CASSPLRIPTDTQYF